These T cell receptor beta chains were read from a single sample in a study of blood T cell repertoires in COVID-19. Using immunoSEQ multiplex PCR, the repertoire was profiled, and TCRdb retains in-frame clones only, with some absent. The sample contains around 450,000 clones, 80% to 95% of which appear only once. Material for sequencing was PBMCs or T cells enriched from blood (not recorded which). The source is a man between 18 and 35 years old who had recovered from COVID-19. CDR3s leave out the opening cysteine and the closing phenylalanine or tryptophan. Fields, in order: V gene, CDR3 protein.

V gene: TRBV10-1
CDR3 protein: ASSECTTVACYNEQF

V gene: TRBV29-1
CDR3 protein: SVVRGMGTEAF

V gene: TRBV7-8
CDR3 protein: ASSQRGGSTNEKLF

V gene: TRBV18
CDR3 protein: ASSPGQVPANSPLH

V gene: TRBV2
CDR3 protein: ASKGELGQPQH

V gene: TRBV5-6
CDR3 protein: ASSFLFSTSTDTQY

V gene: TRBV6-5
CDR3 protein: ASSYLSSNYGYT

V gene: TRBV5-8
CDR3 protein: ASSLRVGLNEQY

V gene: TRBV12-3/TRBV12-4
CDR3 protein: ASTDWEPQH

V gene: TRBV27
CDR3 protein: ASSFRTDGSEF

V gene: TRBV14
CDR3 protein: ASSQAGQNSPLH